The 13 T cell receptor beta chains below were found in one sample sequenced in a study of OX40 agonist ivuxolimab in advanced cancers. Repertoires were generated with immunoSEQ multiplex PCR, while TCRdb's copy carries only in-frame clones and drops some. This table has tens of thousands of clones, 84% appearing once. This sample comprised CD4+ or CD8+ T cells sorted from blood, obtained in a trial of the OX40 agonist ivuxolimab. Receptors originate from an adult with an advanced solid tumor such as melanoma, head and neck, liver or kidney cancer.

The chain employs TRBV11-2 and TRBJ1-6; 8 bases fit TRBD1. CDR3 length: 14 residues. Looked up from germline, CDR1 is SGHAT and CDR2 is FQNNGV. V lost 5 bases and J lost 10; bases outside the gene matches: 7. CDR3 DNA: TGTGCCAGCAGCCTACAGGGGGTAGGCTCACCCCTCCACTTT. As protein: CASSLQGVGSPLHF.

V usage is TRBV25-1 and J usage is TRBJ1-1; TRBD1 matches at 7 bases. Looked up from germline, CDR1 is MGHDK and CDR2 is SYGVNS. V trimming: 10 bases; J trimming: 6 bases; junction bases outside the gene matches: 11. CDR3 length: 13 residues. This CDR3 reads CATHFRGRAEAFF. The CDR3 nucleotides read TGTGCCACCCATTTCAGGGGGAGGGCTGAAGCTTTCTTT.

In this sample, this clone turned up a few times. V is TRBV11-2 and J is TRBJ1-1; TRBD1 is a possible D gene (5 bases). V was cut by 2 bases and J by 0 bases, with 13 bases left in between. This CDR3 has 16 residues. Germline-derived CDR1 and CDR2 are SGHAT and FQNNGV. The DNA for the CDR3 is TGTGCCAGCAGCTTAACTCCTACAGGTATGAACACTGAAGCTTTCTTT. Translating it yields CASSLTPTGMNTEAFF.

The sample holds a few counts of this clone. This chain connects TRBV7-9 to TRBJ1-6; unclear D gene. The CDR3 runs to 13 residues. Germline values: CDR1 SEHNR, CDR2 FQNEAQ (reference sequence). Trimming shortened V by 6 bases and J by 10 bases, and 13 bases separated the two germline ends. CDR3 DNA: TGTGCCAGCAGTTCACGCCATGACTCACCCCTCCACTTT. Its protein is CASSSRHDSPLHF. The variable domain in full, completed from reference TRBV7-9 and TRBJ1-6, reads DTGVSQNPRHKITKRGQNVTFRCDPISEHNRLYWYRQTLGQGPEFLTYFQNEAQLEKSRLLSDRFSAERPKGSFSTLEIQRTEQGDSAMYLCASSSRHDSPLHFGNGTRLTVT.

The chain carries TRBV10-3 and TRBJ1-1, with D perhaps matching TRBD1 (5 bases). The length of the CDR3 is 15 residues. Trimming took 2 bases from V and 1 from J, leaving 11 bases between them. Germline V gives CDR1 ENHRY, CDR2 SYGVKD. CDR3 in amino acids: CAISESGGTNTEAFF. As DNA, the CDR3 is TGTGCCATCAGTGAGAGCGGGGGGACGAACACTGAAGCTTTCTTT.

This clone was detected only once. V gene TRBV7-2 combines with J gene TRBJ1-1; 7 positions agree with TRBD1. This CDR3 region has 17 residues. Trimming at V came to 4 bases and at J to 0 bases, leaving 11 bases not matched to a gene. Germline V lookup: CDR1 SGHTA, CDR2 FQGNSA. The CDR3 bases are TGTGCCAGCAGCTATGGGACAGCAAGTCTCATGAACACTGAAGCTTTCTTT. This encodes CASSYGTASLMNTEAFF.

The chain uses TRBV30 and TRBJ2-1; tentatively, D is TRBD2 (5 bases). The CDR3 runs 13 residues. Trimming removed 3 bases at V and 9 bases at J, with 15 bases between. The germline V gene has CDR1 GTSNPN and CDR2 SVGIG (reference sequence). CDR3 amino acids: CAWRTTRFSEQFF. The DNA for the CDR3 is TGTGCCTGGAGGACTACCAGATTCAGTGAGCAGTTCTTC.

This sequence joins TRBV7-9 and TRBJ1-2; 8 nucleotides align to TRBD1. The germline CDR1 and CDR2 sequences are SEHNR and FQNEAQ (reference sequence). The J segment lost 5 bases and the V segment lost 6 bases, leaving 8 bases of the junction unmatched. The CDR3 consists of 14 residues. The CDR3 reads CASSNGQGPYGYTF. The DNA for the CDR3 is TGTGCCAGCAGTAACGGACAGGGCCCTTATGGCTACACCTTC.

This clone has only one observation. This chain links TRBV7-8 with TRBJ2-3; TRBD2 matches at 9 bases. From germline, CDR1 is SGHVS and CDR2 FQNEAQ. This CDR3 has 17 residues. The junction had 12 bases not matched to a gene; V was cut back by 5 bases and J by 3 bases. CDR3 amino acids: CASSLEEPGLATDTQYF. The CDR3 DNA sequence: TGTGCCAGCAGCCTAGAAGAACCGGGACTAGCAACAGATACGCAGTATTTT.

The chain links TRBV5-6 to TRBJ1-1, with D unclear. Trimming cost V 1 base and J 1 base, with 8 bases left between them. Germline V lookup: CDR1 SGHDT, CDR2 YYEEEE. This CDR3 has 14 residues. CDR3 loop: CASSLSSGNTEAFF. The CDR3 nucleotides are TGTGCCAGCAGCTTGTCATCGGGGAACACTGAAGCTTTCTTT.

The chain couples TRBV7-9 to TRBJ1-2, with no clear D. Germline CDR1 and CDR2: SEHNR and FQNEAQ (reference sequence). Trimming took 1 base from V and 6 from J, leaving 15 bases between them. The CDR3 covers 15 residues. CDR3 DNA: TGTGCCAGCAGCTTAGAGGGCGGGGAGGTTCATGGCTACACCTTC. Translated: CASSLEGGEVHGYTF.

This clone was detected only a few times. The CDR3, as DNA: TGTGCCAGCAGCCCAGGACAGGGGGCGAGTGGCTACACCTTC. Translating gives CASSPGQGASGYTF. This sequence joins TRBV7-9 and TRBJ1-2, with 11 nucleotides matching TRBD1. CDR1 SEHNR and CDR2 FQNEAQ come from the germline V gene (reference sequence). The CDR3 sequence is 14 residues long. V lost 5 bases and J lost 7; bases outside the gene matches: 6.

The genes are TRBV11-2 and TRBJ2-5; D is possibly TRBD1 (6 bases). The CDR3 is 15 residues long. Trimming cost V 1 base and J 9 bases, with 18 bases left between them. Germline-derived CDR1 and CDR2 are SGHAT and FQNNGV. The CDR3 sequence: CASSLARTGFQSQYF. In nucleotides, the CDR3 is TGTGCCAGCAGCTTAGCCCGCACAGGGTTTCAATCCCAGTACTTC.